Each of the 21 T cell receptor beta chains below was sequenced from the same sample in a study of shared clonotypes between healthy human individuals. Sequencing used immunoSEQ multiplex PCR; TCRdb keeps in-frame clones, though not all of them. The sample has about 2.4 million clones; around nine tenths are singletons. The sequenced sample consisted of naive CD4+ T cells sorted from blood. Subset described: CD45RA+ positively selected. The receptors stem from a man aged 18 to 29 in good health.

The chain has TRBV7-2 and TRBJ2-7; 7 bases are a match to TRBD2. The CDR3 totals 15 residues. Per germline, CDR1 SGHTA and CDR2 FQGNSA. V lost 3 bases to trimming and J lost 0 bases; unmatched junction nucleotides: 5. The CDR3: CASSLTGTNSYEQYF. CDR3 in DNA: TGTGCCAGCAGCTTGACCGGGACTAACTCCTACGAGCAGTACTTC.

The chain is built from TRBV6-1 and TRBJ2-1; a weak D match, TRBD2 (5 bases). Trimming left V 10 bases short and J 4 bases short, with 8 bases between. This CDR3 region has 11 residues. CDR1 is MNHNS, CDR2 SASEGT, per germline. CDR3 bases: TGTGCCACCTCGGGGTACAATGAGCAGTTCTTC. Protein sequence: CATSGYNEQFF.

The rearrangement joins TRBV6-4 to TRBJ2-7, with D hard to call. CDR3 length: 14 residues. The V gene's germline CDR1 is MRHNA and CDR2 SNTAGT. Trimming cost V 7 bases and J 4 bases, with 17 bases left between them. The CDR3, as DNA: TGTGCCAGCACCTTGGTGGGTGAGGTGTACGAGCAGTACTTC. This sequence encodes CASTLVGEVYEQYF.

This clone was seen once. The V call is TRBV18, the J call TRBJ1-4; D is perhaps TRBD1 (6 bases). This CDR3 contains 16 residues. CDR1 and CDR2 from the germline V gene are KGHSH and LQKENI. V was shortened by 6 bases and J by 7 bases, with 21 bases between the two germline ends. The CDR3 reads CASSPPPAKGGEKLFF. In DNA form, the CDR3 reads TGTGCCAGCTCGCCCCCTCCGGCGAAAGGGGGTGAAAAACTGTTTTTT.

This clone was seen once. The chain joins TRBV6-5 to TRBJ2-2, with TRBD1 identical over 9 bases. Germline CDR1 is MNHEY and CDR2 is SVGAGI. Losses at the gene ends were 0 bases for V and 3 bases for J; bases not matched to a gene: 2. The CDR3 runs 16 residues. In DNA, the CDR3 is TGTGCCAGCAGTTACTCTGGGACAGGGCACACCGGGGAGCTGTTTTTT. Its translation is CASSYSGTGHTGELFF.

The rearrangement links TRBV28 to TRBJ2-3; 7 nucleotides align to TRBD2. The CDR3 consists of 15 residues. The J segment lost 5 bases and the V segment lost 4 bases, leaving 9 bases of the junction unmatched. Germline lookup yields CDR1 MDHEN and CDR2 SYDVKM. The CDR3 DNA sequence: TGTGCCAGCAGTTCCCGGGGGGTTTCGGGAGATACGCAGTATTTT. Residues: CASSSRGVSGDTQYF. Combining the CDR3 with reference TRBV28 and TRBJ2-3 gives the whole variable domain DVKVTQSSRYLVKRTGEKVFLECVQDMDHENMFWYRQDPGLGLRLIYFSYDVKMKEKGDIPEGYSVSREKKERFSLILESASTNQTSMYLCASSSRGVSGDTQYFGPGTRLTVL.

The rearrangement joins TRBV2 to TRBJ1-2; 8 bases match TRBD1. With 4 bases clipped from V and 3 bases from J, the junction kept 10 bases outside the gene matches. This CDR3 comprises 16 residues. CDR1 is SNHLY and CDR2 is FYNNEI in the germline V gene. CDR3 sequence: CASSVPGRGQDYGYTF. In DNA, the CDR3 is TGTGCCAGCAGTGTACCCGGCAGGGGGCAGGACTATGGCTACACCTTC.

The rearrangement uses TRBV7-2 and TRBJ2-5; possible D gene TRBD2, 6 bases. Germline assignment: CDR1 SGHTA and CDR2 FQGNSA. The CDR3 has 15 residues. V shed 1 base and J shed 5 bases, with 14 bases lying between them. CDR3 amino acids: CASSLVGSGAETQYF. The CDR3 bases are TGTGCCAGCAGCTTAGTAGGATCGGGAGCTGAGACCCAGTACTTC.

To note about this clone: Here the CDR3 omits its conserved ending phenylalanine or tryptophan, so a read error is the likely source. It is unclear where the CDR3 begins or ends on the DNA, so no DNA is shown, and the CDR3 is as TCRdb lists it. The chain uses TRBV4-1 and TRBJ1-1; the table gives TRBD1 as D, unverified against the DNA. CDR1 MGHRA and CDR2 YSYEKL come from the germline V gene. Counting both end residues, the CDR3 totals 10 amino acids. CDR3 amino acids: CASSSWDRPL.

This rearrangement joins TRBV28 to TRBJ2-5; D is unclear. CDR1 and CDR2 (germline): MDHEN, SYDVKM. Trimming stripped 7 bases from V and 0 bases from J, with 21 bases between. CDR3 length: 17 amino acids. The CDR3 DNA sequence: TGTGCCAGCACCGTGGGGTCCTCGGGTGTATACCAAGAGACCCAGTACTTC. Translating it yields CASTVGSSGVYQETQYF.

The chain's CDR3 is CASSKGQGTGNSPLHF. The CDR3 DNA reads as TGTGCCAGCAGCAAGGGACAGGGTACGGGTAATTCACCCCTCCACTTT. The chain has TRBV5-8 and TRBJ1-6; the match to TRBD1 covers 9 bases. This CDR3 has 16 residues. The V segment lost 4 bases and the J segment 6 bases; nucleotides outside the gene matches: 8. In germline, CDR1 is SGHTS, CDR2 YDEGEE.

This chain joins TRBV18 and TRBJ2-7; 8 bases map to TRBD2. Trimming at V came to 2 bases and at J to 6 bases, leaving 9 bases not matched to a gene. The germline V gene encodes CDR1 KGHSH and CDR2 LQKENI. The CDR3 consists of 15 residues. The CDR3 DNA is TGTGCCAGCTCACCATCGACTAGCGCCCTGGGCGAGCAGTACTTC. Its translation: CASSPSTSALGEQYF.

The chain combines TRBV5-1 with TRBJ2-1; 14 bases are a match to TRBD2. CDR3 size: 15 residues. With 4 bases clipped from V and 8 bases from J, the junction kept 5 bases outside the gene matches. From germline, CDR1 is SGHRS and CDR2 YFSETQ. The CDR3 spells CASSQTSGRGDEQFF. The DNA of the CDR3 is TGCGCCAGCAGCCAGACTAGCGGGAGGGGCGATGAGCAGTTCTTC.

This clone appeared a single time. The genes are TRBV5-1 and TRBJ2-7, with 7 positions matching TRBD1. CDR1 and CDR2 from the germline V gene are SGHRS and YFSETQ. CDR3 size: 13 residues. J lost 9 bases, V lost 4 bases, and 10 bases had no gene match. The CDR3 bases are TGCGCCAGCAGCCAACCCGACAGGGTCGGGCAGTACTTC. Translating gives CASSQPDRVGQYF.

The chain combines TRBV5-4 with TRBJ1-3; TRBD1 is a possible D gene (6 bases). The CDR3 runs 16 residues. Germline CDR1 reads SGHNT; CDR2 reads YYREEE (reference sequence). V was cut by 1 base and J by 0 bases, with 11 bases left in between. For the CDR3, the DNA is TGTGCCAGCAGCTTGACAGGGACGCACTCTGGAAACACCATATATTTT. This gives the protein CASSLTGTHSGNTIYF.

The chain links TRBV7-8 to TRBJ1-2, with 9 bases fitting TRBD1. Trimming at V came to 0 bases and at J to 0 bases, leaving 2 bases not matched to a gene. The germline V gene encodes CDR1 SGHVS and CDR2 FQNEAQ. This CDR3 contains 16 residues. The CDR3 DNA reads as TGTGCCAGCAGCTTAGCTGGGACAGGGACTAACTATGGCTACACCTTC. It specifies CASSLAGTGTNYGYTF.

The chain combines TRBV5-6 with TRBJ1-2, with D possibly being TRBD1 (6 bases). Trimming removed 4 bases at V and 6 bases at J, with 19 bases between. Germline CDR1 is SGHDT and CDR2 is YYEEEE. This CDR3 has 15 residues. The CDR3 loop reads CASSQTEGGTDGYTF. The DNA of the CDR3 is TGTGCCAGCAGCCAAACGGAGGGGGGCACGGATGGCTACACCTTC.

CDR3 bases: TGTGCCAGCAGTGAAGCGGGAGGGCGAACCGGGGAGCTGTTTTTT. Translated, it gives CASSEAGGRTGELFF. The chain recombines TRBV6-1 with TRBJ2-2; 7 nucleotides line up with TRBD2. Germline lookup yields CDR1 MNHNS and CDR2 SASEGT. The trim removed 0 bases at V and 5 bases at J, leaving 3 bases unmatched. The CDR3 has 15 residues.

Turning to this clone: The identical CDR3 is also encoded by other nucleotide sequences in the sample. The chain combines TRBV7-9 with TRBJ2-3; 9 bases are a match to TRBD2. The CDR3 covers 15 residues. The J segment lost 1 base and the V segment lost 5 bases, leaving 4 bases of the junction unmatched. The germline V gene encodes CDR1 SEHNR and CDR2 FQNEAQ (reference sequence). The CDR3 bases are TGTGCCAGCAGCCTTCAGCGGGGGGGCACAGATACGCAGTATTTT. It is translated as CASSLQRGGTDTQYF.

The rearrangement joins TRBV5-5 to TRBJ2-5; D uncertain. Trimming took off 4 bases at V and 6 bases at J, with 16 bases between the two ends. Germline CDR1 and CDR2: SGHKS and YYEKEE (reference sequence). This CDR3 is 14 amino acids long. In nucleotides, the CDR3 is TGTGCCAGCAGCCCCGGAGTAGTTCCGAAGACCCAGTACTTC. Translation: CASSPGVVPKTQYF.

The chain couples TRBV18 to TRBJ2-4, with 9 bases identical to TRBD1. The CDR3 runs to 15 residues. The V segment lost 3 bases and the J segment 8 bases; nucleotides outside the gene matches: 8. Germline CDR1 reads KGHSH; CDR2 reads LQKENI. The DNA for the CDR3 is TGTGCCAGCTCACCGAGGACAGGGGTCCGGGACATTCAGTACTTC. As protein: CASSPRTGVRDIQYF. Based on the CDR3 plus reference TRBV18 and TRBJ2-4, the full variable domain is NAGVMQNPRHLVRRRGQEARLRCSPMKGHSHVYWYRQLPEEGLKFMVYLQKENIIDESGMPKERFSAEFPKEGPSILRIQQVVRGDSAAYFCASSPRTGVRDIQYFGAGTRLSVL.